This is a list of T cell receptor beta chains from one sample in a study of cytotoxic CD8 clonotypes in ibrutinib-treated CLL. The table came from immunoSEQ multiplex PCR; TCRdb's copy has only in-frame clones and leaves some out. This sample carries over 120,000 clones, 75% to 80% of them seen once, and the ten largest clones take around 5%. Here the sequenced sample was PBMCs, taken after 24 months of ibrutinib treatment. These receptors originate from a human donor with chronic lymphocytic leukemia. Both conserved end residues are part of each CDR3. The D gene is left open where the match is weak. Some rows have no size entry. The others give once, few or many, or a class for an expanded clone.

V,J,size,D,DNA,CDR3
TRBV6-4,TRBJ1-2,.,.,TGTGCCAGCAGTGACTCCAAGGGGAATGGCTACACCTTC,CASSDSKGNGYTF
TRBV4-3,TRBJ1-5,medium-sized,.,TGCGCCAGCAGCCCCGGGGGCGGTAGCAATCAGCCCCAGCATTTT,CASSPGGGSNQPQHF
TRBV6-5,TRBJ1-6,.,TRBD1,TGTGCCAGCAGTTGGGGACAGGGCTATAATTCACCCCTCCACTTT,CASSWGQGYNSPLHF
TRBV6-6,TRBJ2-7,.,.,TGTGCCAGCAGCCCCCGGGGCTACGAGCAGTACTTC,CASSPRGYEQYF
TRBV4-2,TRBJ1-2,.,.,TGTGCCAGCAGCAGGGAAGATTATGGCTACACCTTC,CASSREDYGYTF
TRBV5-1,TRBJ1-1,.,.,TGCGCCAGCAGCTTGGCCCCGGGGCAGAACACTGAAGCTTTCTTT,CASSLAPGQNTEAFF
TRBV7-3,TRBJ1-1,once,.,TGTGCCAGCAGCTTACAGGGGATAACTGAAGCTTTCTTT,CASSLQGITEAFF
TRBV9,TRBJ2-3,.,.,TGTGCCAGCAGCGCCACGGGTGGAGATACGCAGTATTTT,CASSATGGDTQYF
TRBV14,TRBJ2-7,.,.,TGTGCCAGCAGCCACAACAGGGTTGCCTACGAGCAGTACTTC,CASSHNRVAYEQYF
TRBV5-1,TRBJ2-7,.,.,TGCGCCAGCAGCACCGGACCAGGGGCCCCCCACTCCTACGAGCAGTACTTC,CASSTGPGAPHSYEQYF
TRBV4-2,TRBJ2-3,.,.,TGTGCCAGCAGCCAAGGATTGCGTCCAGATACGCAGTATTTT,CASSQGLRPDTQYF
TRBV13,TRBJ1-6,.,.,TGTGCCAGCAGCTTAGACCGGGACGGCATCTATTCACCCCTCCACTTT,CASSLDRDGIYSPLHF
TRBV4-2,TRBJ1-4,.,.,TGTGCCAGCAGCCAAGATGGAGGGCACCAGGGTGAAAAACTGTTTTTT,CASSQDGGHQGEKLFF
TRBV6-6,TRBJ1-2,.,.,TGTGCCAGCAGCCCGGGGGGAGGACTTAACTATGGCTACACCTTC,CASSPGGGLNYGYTF
TRBV21-1,TRBJ1-1,.,.,TGTGCCAGCAGCAAACCCGGTCGGAGGGGGATTGTTGAAGCTTTCTTT,CASSKPGRRGIVEAFF
TRBV6-6,TRBJ1-5,.,.,TGTGCCGTACGGGGGAACAATCAGCCCCAGCATTTT,CAVRGNNQPQHF
TRBV25-1,TRBJ2-7,.,.,TGTGCCAGCAGTGAAACAGAGTCCTACGAGCAGTACTTC,CASSETESYEQYF
TRBV19,TRBJ2-2,.,.,TGTGCCAGTAGTAGGCTGGACTACACCGGGGAGCTGTTTTTT,CASSRLDYTGELFF
TRBV7-9,TRBJ2-3,.,TRBD1,TGTGCCAGCAGCCCCCCGGACAGGGTCACAGATACGCAGTATTTT,CASSPPDRVTDTQYF
TRBV20-1,TRBJ1-2,.,.,TGCGAGGTGGGGGCCTACACCTTC,CEVGAYTF
TRBV7-6,TRBJ1-1,.,.,TGTGCCAGCAGCTTAGGGAGCGGACGGGGCACTGAAGCTTTCTTT,CASSLGSGRGTEAFF
TRBV28,TRBJ2-7,many,.,TGTGCCAGCAGATCCCCCGGGGGCGGCGTCGAGCAGTACTTC,CASRSPGGGVEQYF
TRBV30,TRBJ1-1,.,.,TGTGCCTGGAGTCTGGGCACTGAAGCTTTCTTT,CAWSLGTEAFF
TRBV27,TRBJ2-3,.,TRBD1,TGTGCCAGCAGTTGGGGGACAGCGCAGGGTACGCAGTATTTT,CASSWGTAQGTQYF
TRBV5-1,TRBJ1-2,.,TRBD1,TGCGCCAGCAGCTCATCCGGGACAGGGAATCTCTATGGCTACACCTTC,CASSSSGTGNLYGYTF
TRBV25-1,TRBJ2-3,.,.,TGTGCCAGCAGTGACCACAGGGTCTCCACAGATACGCAGTATTTT,CASSDHRVSTDTQYF
TRBV27,TRBJ1-5,.,.,TGTGCCAGCAGGCCTACCGGGATTCAGCCCCAGCATTTT,CASRPTGIQPQHF
TRBV12-2,TRBJ2-7,.,.,TGTGGACCCAGCGGGAGGGCCCAACAGAACTACGAGCAGTACTTC,CGPSGRAQQNYEQYF
TRBV11-3,TRBJ2-5,.,.,TGTGCCAGCAGCTTAGGGTCCCCAGAGACCCAGTACTTC,CASSLGSPETQYF
TRBV6-5,TRBJ2-1,.,.,TGTGCCAGCAGTTACTCGTCCAGGGCTGAGCAGTTCTTC,CASSYSSRAEQFF
TRBV27,TRBJ1-4,.,.,TGTGCCAGTACAGGGAGGGGTGAAAAACTGTTTTTT,CASTGRGEKLFF
TRBV7-2,TRBJ1-1,.,.,TGTGCCAGCAGAGTAAGCGGGGACACTGAAGCTTTCTTT,CASRVSGDTEAFF
TRBV18,TRBJ2-7,.,.,TGTGCCAGCTCACCACGAGGCAGAGGCCTCTACGAGCAGTACTTC,CASSPRGRGLYEQYF
TRBV6-5,TRBJ2-6,.,TRBD2,TGTGCCAGCAGTTACTGGCGGGGGGCTGGGGCCAACGTCCTGACTTTC,CASSYWRGAGANVLTF
TRBV4-3,TRBJ2-5,.,.,TGCGCCAGCAGCCAAGATCTTGATCGTGGCCAGTACTTC,CASSQDLDRGQYF
TRBV5-6,TRBJ1-5,.,TRBD1,TGTGCCAGCAGCTATAGGACAGGACAGGGTATTAGTCGCAATCAGCCCCAGCATTTT,CASSYRTGQGISRNQPQHF
TRBV7-3,TRBJ2-1,.,.,TGTGCCAGCAGCTTAACCCACGGACACGAGCAGTTCTTC,CASSLTHGHEQFF
TRBV7-2,TRBJ2-1,.,.,TGTGCCAGCAGCTTATGGGGTGAGTCGGTCAATGAGCAGTTCTTC,CASSLWGESVNEQFF
TRBV2,TRBJ1-4,.,TRBD1,TGTGCCAGCGGGGGGGGACAGGCCGGAGAAAAACTGTTTTTT,CASGGGQAGEKLFF
TRBV7-8,TRBJ1-2,.,TRBD1,TGTGCCAGCAGCTTAGCCCGGACAGGTGGCTACACCTTC,CASSLARTGGYTF
TRBV5-1,TRBJ2-2,.,TRBD2,TGCGCCAGCCGGATGCCGGGACTAGCTAACACCGGGGAGCTGTTTTTT,CASRMPGLANTGELFF
TRBV6-5,TRBJ1-1,.,.,TGTGCCAGCAGCCGGGGCGGGACTGAAGCTTTCTTT,CASSRGGTEAFF
TRBV2,TRBJ2-7,.,TRBD2,TGTGCCAGCAGAAGGCCTAGCGGGGCGTCCTACGAGCAGTACTTC,CASRRPSGASYEQYF
TRBV28,TRBJ2-7,.,.,TGTGCCAGCGGCCACTTGGGGGCGGGGGAGCAGTACTTC,CASGHLGAGEQYF
TRBV5-1,TRBJ2-1,.,.,TGCGCCAGCAGCTTGGTTTTGGGGGATGAGCAGTTCTTC,CASSLVLGDEQFF
TRBV1,TRBJ1-2,.,.,TGCACCAGCAGCCATCTGGGGGGGCCTGGCTACACCTTC,CTSSHLGGPGYTF
TRBV10-3,TRBJ2-7,.,.,TGTGCCATCAGGGGGTCAATAGCCGACTCCTACGAGCAGTACTTC,CAIRGSIADSYEQYF
TRBV5-1,TRBJ2-3,.,.,TGCGCCAGCAGCCCGGACCCGGGGGCGGATACGCAGTATTTT,CASSPDPGADTQYF
TRBV11-2,TRBJ2-7,.,.,TGTGCCAGCAGCTCCGGGGTCGTCTACGAGCAGTACTTC,CASSSGVVYEQYF
TRBV20-1,TRBJ1-5,few,.,TGCAGTGCCGGCCCGCAGCCCCAGCATTTT,CSAGPQPQHF
TRBV15,TRBJ1-3,.,.,TGTGCCACCAGCGGGGACGGCACTTCGGTTGGGAACACCATATATTTT,CATSGDGTSVGNTIYF
TRBV10-3,TRBJ2-1,.,TRBD1,TGTGCCCTCCGGGACAGTCTTGGGAATGAGCAGTTCTTC,CALRDSLGNEQFF
TRBV5-1,TRBJ2-3,once,TRBD1,TGCGCCAGCAGCTTGCAGGGACAGGGGGCGAGAGATACGCAGTATTTT,CASSLQGQGARDTQYF
TRBV6-5,TRBJ2-7,.,.,TGTGCCAGCAGTTACTCGGTCGACTACGAGCAGTACTTC,CASSYSVDYEQYF